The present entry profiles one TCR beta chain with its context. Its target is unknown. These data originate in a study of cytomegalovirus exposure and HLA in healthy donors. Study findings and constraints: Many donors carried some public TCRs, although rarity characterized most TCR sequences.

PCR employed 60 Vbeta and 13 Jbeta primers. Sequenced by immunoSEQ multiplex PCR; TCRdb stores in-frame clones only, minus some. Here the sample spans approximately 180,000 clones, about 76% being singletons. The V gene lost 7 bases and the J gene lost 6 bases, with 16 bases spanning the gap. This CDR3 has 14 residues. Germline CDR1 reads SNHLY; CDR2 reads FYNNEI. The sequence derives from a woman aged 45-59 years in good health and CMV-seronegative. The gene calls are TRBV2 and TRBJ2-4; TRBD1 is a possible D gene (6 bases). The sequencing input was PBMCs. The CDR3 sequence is CASKSQGPGNIQYF. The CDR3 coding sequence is TGTGCCAGCAAATCCCAGGGGCCAGGAAACATTCAGTACTTC.